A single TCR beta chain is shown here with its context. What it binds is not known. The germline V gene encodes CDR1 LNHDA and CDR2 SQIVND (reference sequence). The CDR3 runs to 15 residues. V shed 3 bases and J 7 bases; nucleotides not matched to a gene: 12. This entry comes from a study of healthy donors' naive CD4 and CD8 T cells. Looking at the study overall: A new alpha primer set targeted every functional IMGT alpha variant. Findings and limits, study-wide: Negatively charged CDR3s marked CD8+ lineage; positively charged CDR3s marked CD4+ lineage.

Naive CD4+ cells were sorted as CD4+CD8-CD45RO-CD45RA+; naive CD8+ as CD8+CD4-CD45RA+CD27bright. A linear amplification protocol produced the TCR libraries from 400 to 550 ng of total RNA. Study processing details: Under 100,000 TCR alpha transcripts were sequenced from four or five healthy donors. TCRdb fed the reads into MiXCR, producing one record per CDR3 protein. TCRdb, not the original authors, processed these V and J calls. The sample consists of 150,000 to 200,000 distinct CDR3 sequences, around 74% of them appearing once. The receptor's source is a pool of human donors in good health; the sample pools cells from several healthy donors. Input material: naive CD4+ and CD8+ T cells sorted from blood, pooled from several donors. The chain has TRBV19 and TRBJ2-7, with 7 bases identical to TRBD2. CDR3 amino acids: CASSMVGTIREEQYF. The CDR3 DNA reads TGTGCCAGTAGTATGGTCGGGACTATACGGGAGGAGCAGTACTTC.